What follows are 6 T cell receptor beta chains derived from one specimen sequenced in a study of cytomegalovirus exposure and HLA in healthy donors. The primer mix had 60 Vbeta and 13 Jbeta primers. Generated by immunoSEQ multiplex PCR, the TCRdb table keeps only in-frame clones and is missing some. Of 150,000 to 200,000 clones detected, 80% appear once; the ten largest clones hold roughly 1.4%. Sequencing input: PBMCs. The receptor source for this set is a girl aged 10-17 years in good health and CMV-seropositive.

The DNA for the CDR3 is TGTGCCAGCAGCAGGGAGGGCACAGATACGCAGTATTTT. Protein: CASSREGTDTQYF. The rearrangement links TRBV5-4 to TRBJ2-3, with D possibly TRBD2 on 6 matching bases. Trimming removed 4 bases at V and 1 base at J, with 7 bases between. The CDR3 runs 13 residues. CDR1 SGHNT and CDR2 YYREEE come from the germline V gene (reference sequence).

V and J are TRBV5-8 and TRBJ1-2; D is undetermined. This CDR3 contains 15 residues. Germline-derived CDR1 and CDR2 are SGHTS and YDEGEE. Trimming pared 4 bases from V and 4 bases from J, leaving 17 bases between. The DNA of the CDR3 is TGTGCCAGCAGCGGCAGAGGTCGGGGTCCCTATGGCTACACCTTC. Protein sequence: CASSGRGRGPYGYTF.

The chain combines TRBV4-2 with TRBJ2-1, with 10 bases identical to TRBD2. V lost 3 bases to trimming and J lost 8 bases; unmatched junction nucleotides: 10. The germline V gene has CDR1 LGHNA and CDR2 YNFKEQ. The CDR3 runs 16 residues. This chain's CDR3 is CASSHAGLAVSDEQFF. The CDR3 coding sequence is TGTGCCAGCAGCCATGCCGGACTAGCGGTCTCGGATGAGCAGTTCTTC.

The gene calls are TRBV5-4 and TRBJ2-1; 8 bases agree with TRBD1. The CDR3 has 17 amino acids. Germline V gene data show CDR1 as SGHNT and CDR2 as YYREEE (reference sequence). V lost 1 base, J lost 0 bases, and 6 bases stayed unmatched. CDR3 sequence: CASSLPRTGSSYNEQFF. CDR3 DNA sequence: TGTGCCAGCAGCTTGCCTCGGACAGGGAGCTCCTACAATGAGCAGTTCTTC. Supplemented by reference TRBV5-4 and TRBJ2-1, the full variable domain reads ETGVTQSPTHLIKTRGQQVTLRCSSQSGHNTVSWYQQALGQGPQFIFQYYREEENGRGNFPPRFSGLQFPNYSSELNVNALELDDSALYLCASSLPRTGSSYNEQFFGPGTRLTVL.

The V and J genes are TRBV7-2 and TRBJ2-5; no definite D call. This CDR3 has 12 amino acids. The germline gives CDR1 SGHTA, CDR2 FQGNSA. Trimming shortened V by 4 bases and J by 5 bases, and 8 bases separated the two germline ends. The CDR3 nucleotides read TGTGCCAGCAGCTACCCTCAGGAGACCCAGTACTTC. Protein sequence: CASSYPQETQYF.

The V gene is TRBV30, the J gene TRBJ1-3, with D tentatively TRBD1 (6 bases). The V end lost 2 bases, the J end lost 5 bases, and 10 bases lay between the germline ends. The CDR3 runs to 13 residues. Germline CDR1 reads GTSNPN; CDR2 reads SVGIG (reference sequence). Here the CDR3 reads CAWSPQGRNTIYF. The CDR3 DNA reads TGTGCCTGGAGTCCCCAGGGGAGAAACACCATATATTTT.